This T cell receptor beta chain was sequenced during a study of control samples from healthy donors and cancer patients. Trimming took 6 bases from V and 0 from J; bases not matched to a gene: 11. The V gene's germline CDR1 is MNHNY and CDR2 SVGAGI (reference sequence). The CDR3 length is 19 residues. The method was immunoSEQ multiplex PCR; TCRdb's version includes in-frame clones alone and lacks a portion of them. Of approximately 150,000 clones in the sample, more than 85% were seen once. The rearrangement joins TRBV6-6 to TRBJ2-3; TRBD2 agrees at 14 bases. The sequenced material came from blood. The receptor's source is a young man in good health. This CDR3 is CASSYGLAGGPPSTDTQYF. DNA for the CDR3: TGTGCCAGCAGCTACGGACTAGCGGGGGGTCCCCCTAGCACAGATACGCAGTATTTT.